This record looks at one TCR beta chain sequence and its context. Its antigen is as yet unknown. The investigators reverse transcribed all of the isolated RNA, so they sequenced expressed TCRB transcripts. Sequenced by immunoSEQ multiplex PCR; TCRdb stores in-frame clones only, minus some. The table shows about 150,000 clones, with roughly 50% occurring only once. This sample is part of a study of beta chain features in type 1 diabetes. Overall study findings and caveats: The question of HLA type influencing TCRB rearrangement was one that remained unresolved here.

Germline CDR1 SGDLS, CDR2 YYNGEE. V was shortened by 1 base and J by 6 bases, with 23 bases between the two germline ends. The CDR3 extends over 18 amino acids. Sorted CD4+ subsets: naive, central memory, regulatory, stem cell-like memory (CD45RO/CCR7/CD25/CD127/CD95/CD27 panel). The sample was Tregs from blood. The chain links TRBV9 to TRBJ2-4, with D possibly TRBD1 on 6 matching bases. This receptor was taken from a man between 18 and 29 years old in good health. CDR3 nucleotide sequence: TGTGCCAGCAGCGTAAACCCCGTCCAGGGGCCGGGGAGAAACATTCAGTACTTC. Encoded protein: CASSVNPVQGPGRNIQYF.